A single T cell receptor (beta chain) is shown here with its context. Its antigen remains unidentified. Specified time point: week 35, safety follow-up. Vaccinated patients received 300 ug of mutant IDH1 20-mer peptide per dose, with topical imiquimod. Clones were read by immunoSEQ multiplex PCR, and TCRdb kept only the in-frame ones, dropping some. The sample has 45,000 to 60,000 clones, 88% seen once. CDR3 length: 13 residues. Between the trimmed V and J ends, which lost 9 bases and 0 bases, there was a span of 9 bases. CDR1 and CDR2 from the germline V gene are SEHNR and FQNEAQ (reference sequence). This sample was included in a study of a mutant IDH1 vaccine in newly diagnosed glioma.

This sequence originates from a woman aged 40-49 years with glioma. This specimen consisted of PBMCs, obtained from a glioma patient whose treatment included an IDH1 peptide vaccine. This chain links TRBV7-9 with TRBJ1-5; D is unresolved. CDR3 protein: CARPRGSNQPQHF. CDR3 in DNA: TGTGCCAGGCCACGTGGTAGCAATCAGCCCCAGCATTTT. The full variable domain, in which reference TRBV7-9 and TRBJ1-5 provide the parts outside the CDR3, is DTGVSQNPRHKITKRGQNVTFRCDPISEHNRLYWYRQTLGQGPEFLTYFQNEAQLEKSRLLSDRFSAERPKGSFSTLEIQRTEQGDSAMYLCARPRGSNQPQHFGDGTRLSIL.